Below are 24 T cell receptor beta chains sequenced from a single sample in a study of Ad26.COV2.S vaccination and SARS-CoV-2 variants (dated by TCRdb to the early 2020s). The treatment or condition label here, explained by the study, means: about 20 received Ad26.COV2.S at low or high dose, single or two shots; 5 received placebo; per-sample allocation not given. Repertoires of vaccine and placebo recipients were sequenced from samples collected on day 63 after the first injection. Library method: the immunoSEQ multiplex PCR assay. Not all clones reach the TCRdb copy of this immuneACCESS table, which keeps in-frame sequences only. Checked studies attribute under half of the gap to unresolved V genes and leave the rest unexplained. The sample table holds 250,000 or so clones, of which roughly nine tenths were seen once. Of the sample, about 2.8% falls within the top ten clones. The specimen comprised peripheral blood, sampled in a trial of Ad26.COV2.S vaccine versus placebo. These receptor sequences come from a person aged 18-60 years who received the Ad26.COV2.S COVID-19 vaccine or a placebo.

The chain is built from TRBV5-1 and TRBJ2-7; 10 positions match TRBD1. Germline CDR1 is SGHRS and CDR2 is YFSETQ. The CDR3 runs to 13 residues. Trimming at V came to 4 bases and at J to 6 bases, leaving 4 bases not matched to a gene. CDR3 sequence (DNA): TGCGCCAGCAGCGGGACAGGGGTATTCGAGCAGTACTTC. This translates into CASSGTGVFEQYF.

The CDR3 sequence: CASSQSWATTNTEAFF. DNA of the CDR3: TGTGCCAGCAGCCAAAGTTGGGCCACGACAAACACTGAAGCTTTCTTT. The chain couples TRBV3-1 (or the pseudogene TRBV3-2) to TRBJ1-1; no definite D call. The V end lost 2 bases, the J end lost 2 bases, and 15 bases lay between the germline ends. The V gene's germline CDR1 is LGHDT and CDR2 YNNKEL (reference sequence). The CDR3 length is 16 residues.

V usage is TRBV5-5 and J usage is TRBJ2-7, with 9 positions matching TRBD1. The V gene's germline CDR1 is SGHKS and CDR2 YYEKEE (reference sequence). V trimming: 3 bases; J trimming: 4 bases; junction bases outside the gene matches: 5. The CDR3 totals 14 residues. This chain's CDR3 is CASSYQTGGYEQYF. CDR3 in DNA: TGTGCCAGCAGCTACCAGACAGGGGGTTACGAGCAGTACTTC. Combining the CDR3 with reference TRBV5-5 and TRBJ2-7 gives the whole variable domain DAGVTQSPTHLIKTRGQQVTLRCSPISGHKSVSWYQQVLGQGPQFIFQYYEKEERGRGNFPDRFSARQFPNYSSELNVNALLLGDSALYLCASSYQTGGYEQYFGPGTRLTVT.

The rearrangement uses TRBV6-5 and TRBJ2-3; maybe TRBD2 (5 bases). V dropped 7 bases and J dropped 4 bases, with 12 bases sitting between them. CDR3 size: 13 residues. Germline lookup yields CDR1 MNHEY and CDR2 SVGAGI. The chain's CDR3 is CASTGVMPDTQYF. The CDR3 DNA reads TGTGCCAGCACCGGGGTTATGCCAGATACGCAGTATTTT.

The chain has TRBV4-1 and TRBJ1-2, with 10 bases matching TRBD1. V shed 5 bases and J 4 bases; nucleotides not matched to a gene: 7. The CDR3 spans 15 residues. Germline V gene sequence: CDR1 MGHRA, CDR2 YSYEKL. The DNA of the CDR3 is TGCGCCAGCAGCTGGCCGGGACAGGGGCCCTATGGCTACACCTTC. It specifies CASSWPGQGPYGYTF.

The chain has TRBV7-3 and TRBJ1-2; D might be TRBD1 (5 bases). Trimming removed 1 base at V and 0 bases at J, with 12 bases between. This CDR3 has 16 residues. The germline V gene has CDR1 SGHTA and CDR2 FQGTGA. CDR3 sequence reads: CASSLRDVPANYGYTF. DNA of the CDR3: TGTGCCAGCAGCTTAAGGGACGTACCAGCTAACTATGGCTACACCTTC.

The chain links TRBV5-1 to TRBJ2-5, with 7 bases identical to TRBD2. The CDR3 consists of 15 residues. The V and J ends lost 4 bases and 0 bases, in that order; junction bases with no gene match: 6. Germline V gene data show CDR1 as SGHRS and CDR2 as YFSETQ. The CDR3 sequence: CASSPTSPYQETQYF. The CDR3 region has the DNA TGCGCCAGCAGCCCGACTAGCCCGTACCAAGAGACCCAGTACTTC.

J is TRBJ1-4 and V is TRBV6-5; D gene unclear. Germline CDR1 reads MNHEY; CDR2 reads SVGAGI. The CDR3 is made up of 14 amino acids. V lost 0 bases to trimming and J lost 6 bases, with 8 bases between them. The chain's CDR3 is CASSYSRVDEKLFF. The DNA for the CDR3 is TGTGCCAGCAGTTACTCGAGGGTGGATGAAAAACTGTTTTTT.

V and J are TRBV7-3 and TRBJ2-1; 9 bases are a match to TRBD2. V was clipped by 6 bases and J by 10 bases; unmatched bases: 10. The CDR3 covers 14 residues. Germline V gene lookup returns CDR1 SGHTA and CDR2 FQGTGA. CDR3 DNA: TGTGCCAGCAGTCCCGGGCTAGCGGGGTGGGAGCAGTTCTTC. This gives the protein CASSPGLAGWEQFF. Together with reference TRBV7-3 and TRBJ2-1, the CDR3 gives the full variable domain: GAGVSQTPSNKVTEKGKYVELRCDPISGHTALYWYRQSLGQGPEFLIYFQGTGAADDSGLPNDRFFAVRPEGSVSTLKIQRTERGDSAVYLCASSPGLAGWEQFFGPGTRLTVL.

The rearrangement uses TRBV5-5 and TRBJ2-5, with 10 bases matching TRBD1. The CDR3 is made up of 15 amino acids. Unmatched junction bases numbered 7, after V lost 4 bases and J lost 4 bases. Germline loops: CDR1 SGHKS, CDR2 YYEKEE (reference sequence). CDR3 loop: CASSPGTGDGETQYF. CDR3 nucleotides: TGTGCCAGCAGCCCCGGGACAGGGGATGGAGAGACCCAGTACTTC.

This clone was seen a few times. The rearrangement uses TRBV24-1 and TRBJ2-5; TRBD2 matches at 13 bases. V trimming: 4 bases; J trimming: 7 bases; junction bases outside the gene matches: 11. CDR1 and CDR2 from the germline V gene are KGHDR and SFDVKD. CDR3 length: 17 amino acids. The CDR3 DNA is TGTGCCACCAGTGACCGTGGGACTAGCGGGACGGGGGGGACCCAGTACTTC. Amino acids: CATSDRGTSGTGGTQYF.

About this clone itself: Other DNA sequences in this specimen translate into the identical CDR3. V and J are TRBV7-2 and TRBJ2-1, with D uncertain. The CDR3 contains 14 residues. From germline, CDR1 is SGHTA and CDR2 FQGNSA. Deletions cut 5 bases from V and 5 bases from J, with 13 bases between. The CDR3 DNA follows: TGTGCCAGCAGCGTTGCTGGGTCGGACAATGAGCAGTTCTTC. It specifies CASSVAGSDNEQFF.

The J gene is TRBJ2-5, the V gene TRBV12-5; D may be TRBD2 (6 bases). There are 13 residues in the CDR3. Trimming removed 5 bases at V and 5 bases at J, with 12 bases between. Per germline, CDR1 LGHNT and CDR2 FRNRAP. This chain's CDR3 is CASGGEVLETQYF. CDR3 sequence (DNA): TGTGCTAGTGGTGGGGAGGTCTTGGAGACCCAGTACTTC.

The chain links TRBV27 to TRBJ1-2; tentatively, D is TRBD1 (6 bases). V was trimmed by 4 bases and J by 8 bases, leaving 14 bases between them. The CDR3 has 13 residues. Germline V gene data show CDR1 as MNHEY and CDR2 as SMNVEV (reference sequence). The CDR3 spells CASSSNGGSGYTF. DNA of the CDR3: TGTGCCAGCAGTTCCAACGGGGGCAGCGGCTACACCTTC.

This clone came up a few times. The chain is built from TRBV19 and TRBJ1-4; D is ambiguous. The CDR3 runs 14 residues. Germline values: CDR1 LNHDA, CDR2 SQIVND (reference sequence). With 9 bases removed from V and 8 bases from J, the gap between germline ends came to 19 bases. For the CDR3, the DNA is TGTGCCAGCCTAAAGGACGTATACGGGGAAAAACTGTTTTTT. Amino acid sequence: CASLKDVYGEKLFF.

The gene calls are TRBV2 and TRBJ2-3; TRBD1 matches at 9 bases. V gave up 7 bases and J gave up 4 bases; unmatched junction bases: 12. In germline, CDR1 is SNHLY, CDR2 FYNNEI. There are 16 residues in the CDR3. CDR3 bases: TGTGCCAGCACCCTACAGGGGGCAATATGGGCAGATACGCAGTATTTT. Its protein product is CASTLQGAIWADTQYF.

The chain is built from TRBV11-1 and TRBJ2-1; 12 bases agree with TRBD2. V lost 3 bases to trimming and J lost 7 bases; unmatched junction nucleotides: 7. Per the germline V gene, CDR1 is SGHAT and CDR2 is FQDESV (reference sequence). The CDR3 totals 16 residues. DNA for the CDR3: TGTGCCAGCAGCTTCGTCTTGACTAGCGGGGGAAATGAGCAGTTCTTC. Translated: CASSFVLTSGGNEQFF.

V usage is TRBV4-3 and J usage is TRBJ2-1; 9 nucleotides match TRBD2. The V segment lost 0 bases and the J segment 3 bases; nucleotides outside the gene matches: 3. The germline V gene encodes CDR1 LGHNA and CDR2 YSLEER. The CDR3 spans 16 residues. DNA for the CDR3: TGCGCCAGCAGCCAAGATCTAGCGGGGAGCTACAATGAGCAGTTCTTC. Translated, it gives CASSQDLAGSYNEQFF.

The V call is TRBV27, the J call TRBJ1-5; D is unresolved. The germline V gene encodes CDR1 MNHEY and CDR2 SMNVEV (reference sequence). The V end lost 6 bases, the J end lost 7 bases, and 10 bases lay between the germline ends. The CDR3 runs to 12 residues. The CDR3 reads CASRMGSQPQHF. In DNA, the CDR3 is TGTGCCAGCAGAATGGGATCCCAGCCCCAGCATTTT.

The chain joins TRBV4-1 to TRBJ1-3, with 8 bases identical to TRBD1. Germline V gene sequence: CDR1 MGHRA, CDR2 YSYEKL. V lost 4 bases to trimming and J lost 4 bases; unmatched junction nucleotides: 15. The CDR3 is 18 residues long. CDR3: CASSRQGISLSRGNTIYF. Written as DNA, the CDR3 is TGCGCCAGCAGCCGACAGGGGATCTCTCTCTCGCGCGGAAACACCATATATTTT.

For the CDR3, the DNA is TGTGCCAGCAGCCCCGGACCCTTCACAGATACGCAGTATTTT. Translating it yields CASSPGPFTDTQYF. The rearrangement links TRBV7-2 to TRBJ2-3; D remains unclear. The CDR3 is made up of 14 amino acids. V gave up 5 bases and J gave up 2 bases, with 11 bases separating them. Germline CDR1 is SGHTA and CDR2 is FQGNSA.

This clone appeared a single time. This chain joins TRBV2 and TRBJ2-2; perhaps TRBD1 as D (6 bases). Trimming pared 8 bases from V and 5 bases from J, leaving 15 bases between. This CDR3 is built from 14 residues. Germline values: CDR1 SNHLY, CDR2 FYNNEI. This chain's CDR3 is CASEWGQGTGELFF. CDR3 nucleotide sequence: TGTGCCAGCGAATGGGGGCAGGGGACCGGGGAGCTGTTTTTT.

The chain is built from TRBV4-1 and TRBJ1-5, with unresolved D. CDR1 is MGHRA and CDR2 is YSYEKL in the germline V gene. This CDR3 is built from 14 residues. The V and J ends lost 5 bases and 4 bases respectively, with 12 bases between them. The CDR3, as DNA: TGCGCCAGCAGCTCAGACCCGGGTAATCAGCCCCAGCATTTT. It translates to CASSSDPGNQPQHF.

V gene TRBV5-6 combines with J gene TRBJ1-1; TRBD1 matches at 10 bases. V was pared by 0 bases and J by 4 bases, with 12 bases of the junction left unmatched. Looked up from germline, CDR1 is SGHDT and CDR2 is YYEEEE. The CDR3 is 18 amino acids. The CDR3 loop reads CASSLVGWTGGRSTEAFF. The CDR3, as DNA: TGTGCCAGCAGCTTGGTGGGGTGGACAGGGGGTCGCAGCACTGAAGCTTTCTTT.